These T cell receptor beta chains were read from a single sample in a study of blood T cells in healthy people across ages. TCRdb itself ran the 5' RACE reads through MiXCR, one entry per CDR3 protein. The repertoire holds over 600,000 distinct CDR3 sequences, with 35% to 50% as singletons. Material: blood. The receptor source for this set is a man of 80 years or more in good health. The CDR3 runs from the conserved cysteine through the conserved F or W. A D gene is named only where the DNA matches it firmly. Clone size is shown for a subset of rows, as once, few, many or a class of expanded clone.

>NA|TRBD1|TRBV7-2|TRBJ2-1
TGTGCCAGCAGCTTGGGGGGACAGGGGGCCTACAATGAGCAGTTCTTC
CASSLGGQGAYNEQFF
>NA|NA|TRBV6-1|TRBJ1-5
TGTGCCAGCAGTGGGGGACGATTTGGACTCGGCAATCAGCCCCAGCATTTT
CASSGGRFGLGNQPQHF
>NA|TRBD1|TRBV30|TRBJ2-2
TGTGCCTGGACGAAGGGACAGAGGGACACCGGGGAGCTGTTTTTT
CAWTKGQRDTGELFF
>NA|TRBD1|TRBV7-2|TRBJ2-1
TGTGCCAGCAGCTTGAGCCCACACTGGACAGGGGCTGAGCAGTTCTTC
CASSLSPHWTGAEQFF
>NA|TRBD2|TRBV3-1|TRBJ2-7
TGTGCCAGCAGCCGCCGGACTAGCGGGTTTTACGAGCAGTACTTC
CASSRRTSGFYEQYF
>NA|TRBD1|TRBV29-1|TRBJ2-1
TGCAGCGTTGATCGGGACAGGGGGCAAAATGAGCAGTTCTTC
CSVDRDRGQNEQFF
>many|NA|TRBV7-2|TRBJ2-3
TGTGCCAGCAGCGTAGGGGCGGTAGCGCCCGATACGCAGTATTTT
CASSVGAVAPDTQYF
>NA|NA|TRBV4-3|TRBJ1-1
TGCGCCAGCAGCCAAGAGGGGGCGCAGGCCACTGAAGCTTTCTTT
CASSQEGAQATEAFF
>NA|TRBD1|TRBV20-1|TRBJ2-7
TGCAGTGCTTCCGGGACAGGGGGAGGCGAGCAGTACTTC
CSASGTGGGEQYF
>few|NA|TRBV6-2/TRBV6-3|TRBJ2-5
TGTGCCAGCAGCCCTCGAGGGGCCTCTAAAGAGACCCAGTACTTC
CASSPRGASKETQYF
>many|NA|TRBV29-1|TRBJ2-4
TGCAGCGTCTCCAGGGAAAACATTCAGTACTTC
CSVSRENIQYF
>once|NA|TRBV20-1|TRBJ1-1
TGCAGTGCCCCCGAGAAGAACACTGAAGCTTTCTTT
CSAPEKNTEAFF
>NA|NA|TRBV27|TRBJ2-7
TGTGCCAGCAGTCCCTATGGTCGTGGGCTAAGCTCCTACAATGAGCAGTACTTC
CASSPYGRGLSSYNEQYF
>few|NA|TRBV4-2|TRBJ2-5
TGTGCCAGCAGCCATCGCGCCCAGGAAGAGACCCAGTACTTC
CASSHRAQEETQYF
>many|NA|TRBV11-3|TRBJ2-5
TGTGCCAGCAGCTCGTACCTTTTTATATCATCCCAAGAGACCCAGTACTTC
CASSSYLFISSQETQYF
>NA|NA|TRBV20-1|TRBJ1-2
TGCAGTGCGGGGGTACGGGCGCCTAACTATGGCTACACCTTC
CSAGVRAPNYGYTF
>NA|NA|TRBV6-5|TRBJ2-3
TGTGCCAGCAGTTACTTTCGACCGTCCACAGATACGCAGTATTTT
CASSYFRPSTDTQYF
>NA|TRBD2|TRBV6-2/TRBV6-3|TRBJ2-7
TGTGCCAGCAGTCCTGGGGAGGGGACCTACGAGCAGTACTTC
CASSPGEGTYEQYF
>NA|NA|TRBV5-1|TRBJ2-1
TGCGCCAGCAGCTTGGTGGGGGAAATGGGCGAGCAGTTCTTC
CASSLVGEMGEQFF
>NA|TRBD1|TRBV3-1|TRBJ1-5
TGTGCCAGCAGCCAAGATGGGACAGGGGGCGGTCAGCCCCAGCATTTT
CASSQDGTGGGQPQHF
>NA|NA|TRBV6-2/TRBV6-3|TRBJ2-3
TGTGCCAGCAGCTCCTGGGGGCCTCTGACAGATACGCAGTATTTT
CASSSWGPLTDTQYF
>NA|NA|TRBV7-2|TRBJ1-1
TGTGCCAGCGGACCAGACGGGCGGACCAAGAACACTGAAGCTTTCTTT
CASGPDGRTKNTEAFF
>few|TRBD2|TRBV29-1|TRBJ2-1
TGCAGCGTATTTTTAGCGGGAGGGCCGAATGAGCAGTTCTTC
CSVFLAGGPNEQFF
>NA|NA|TRBV10-1|TRBJ2-2
TGCGCCAGCAGTGAGTCATTATGGGGAGCGAGCACCGGGGAGCTGTTTTTT
CASSESLWGASTGELFF
>few|TRBD1|TRBV24-1|TRBJ1-5
TGTGCCACCAGTGAACAGGGGGCCGGCAATCAGCCCCAGCATTTT
CATSEQGAGNQPQHF
>NA|NA|TRBV5-1|TRBJ2-3
TGCGCCAACAGCGAAGGGACAGATACGCAGTATTTT
CANSEGTDTQYF
>once|NA|TRBV14|TRBJ1-1
TGTGCCAGCAGCCAAGCGGCCACTGAAGCTTTCTTT
CASSQAATEAFF
>many|NA|TRBV27|TRBJ1-1
TGTGCCAGCAGTTTATTCGGGGAGGGAAGGAAGAACACTGAAGCTTTCTTT
CASSLFGEGRKNTEAFF
>NA|NA|TRBV28|TRBJ1-1
TGTGCCAGCAGCCTCCGGGGACTAGTTGAAGCTTTCTTT
CASSLRGLVEAFF
>once|TRBD2|TRBV11-2|TRBJ2-3
TGTGCCAGCAGCGATTCCGCTAGCGGTATCTACACAGATACGCAGTATTTT
CASSDSASGIYTDTQYF
>few|NA|TRBV7-9|TRBJ2-5
TGTGCCAGCAGCTCGCAGGGAAACCAAGAGACCCAGTACTTC
CASSSQGNQETQYF
>NA|NA|TRBV4-3|TRBJ2-2
TGCGCCAGCAGCCAACGTCTTACGAACACCGGGGAGCTGTTTTTT
CASSQRLTNTGELFF
>NA|NA|TRBV30|TRBJ2-5
TGTGCTGGAAGGACCCAGTACTTC
CAGRTQYF
>few|TRBD1|TRBV5-1|TRBJ2-7
TGCGCCAGCAGCTTGGTAACAGGGGGCTCAAGCTCCTACGAGCAGTACTTC
CASSLVTGGSSSYEQYF
>NA|NA|TRBV6-2/TRBV6-3|TRBJ2-3
TGTGCCAGCAGTGGAAGCCAGGGAAGCACAGATACGCAGTATTTT
CASSGSQGSTDTQYF
>NA|TRBD1|TRBV5-1|TRBJ2-7
TGCGCCAGCACCTTAGGACAGGGGCTCTCCTACGAGCAGTACTTC
CASTLGQGLSYEQYF
>NA|NA|TRBV11-2|TRBJ2-1
TGTGCCAGCAGCTTAGTTAGGGAGTTAGTCAATGAGCAGTTCTTC
CASSLVRELVNEQFF
>NA|TRBD1|TRBV2|TRBJ2-5
TGTGCCAGCAGTGAGCTAGGGGACAGGGCGTTTCCGTACTTC
CASSELGDRAFPYF
>NA|NA|TRBV5-1|TRBJ1-1
TGCGCCAGCAGCCTAACACAAGGACGCGGGACTGAAGCTTTCTTT
CASSLTQGRGTEAFF
>few|NA|TRBV6-2/TRBV6-3|TRBJ2-5
TGTGCCATCAGGACTATACCGAAAGAGACCCAGTACTTC
CAIRTIPKETQYF
>few|NA|TRBV6-5|TRBJ2-7
TGTGCCAGCAGAACAGACAAACCCTACGAGCAGTACTTC
CASRTDKPYEQYF
>many|NA|TRBV20-1|TRBJ2-1
TGCAGTGCTTCGACGACAGGCTACAATGAGCAGTTCTTC
CSASTTGYNEQFF
>NA|NA|TRBV5-5|TRBJ1-6
TGTGCCAGCAACCCCCGGGACTTGCATTCACCCCTCCACTTT
CASNPRDLHSPLHF
>NA|NA|TRBV10-1|TRBJ1-4
TGCGCCAGCACCTTGGGACCAGGGGAAAAACTGTTTTTT
CASTLGPGEKLFF
>many|NA|TRBV5-1|TRBJ2-3
TGCGCCAGCAGCTTGGCTCCCCAGGCGGCGCAGTATTTT
CASSLAPQAAQYF
>NA|NA|TRBV27|TRBJ1-1
TGTGCCAGCAGCCACATGGGCCAAGGGAACACTGAAGCTTTCTTT
CASSHMGQGNTEAFF
>many|NA|TRBV28|TRBJ2-7
TGTGCCAGCAGTAGCCGGGACCTGCGGTACTTC
CASSSRDLRYF
>NA|TRBD2|TRBV29-1|TRBJ2-7
TGCAGCGTTGGGCGGACAGAACTAGCGGGAGGTAACAATGAGCAGTACTTC
CSVGRTELAGGNNEQYF
>NA|NA|TRBV5-1|TRBJ2-7
TGCGCCAGCAGCTTGAACAGGGACATCTACAATGAGCAGTACTTC
CASSLNRDIYNEQYF
>NA|TRBD1|TRBV20-1|TRBJ2-1
TGCAGTGCTAGAGCCGTGGACAGGCTGTACAATGAGCAGTTCTTC
CSARAVDRLYNEQFF
>few|NA|TRBV28|TRBJ1-1
TGTGCCAGCAGTTTACCTGGGGGGGGGACCACTGAAGCTTTCTTT
CASSLPGGGTTEAFF
>few|TRBD2|TRBV27|TRBJ2-1
TGTGCCAGCAGTTTAGAAAATCCAGCGGGGATTGTAAATGAGCAGTTCTTC
CASSLENPAGIVNEQFF
>many|TRBD2|TRBV7-9|TRBJ2-7
TGTGCCAGCAGCTCGACTAGCGGGAGAATCTACGAGCAGTACTTC
CASSSTSGRIYEQYF